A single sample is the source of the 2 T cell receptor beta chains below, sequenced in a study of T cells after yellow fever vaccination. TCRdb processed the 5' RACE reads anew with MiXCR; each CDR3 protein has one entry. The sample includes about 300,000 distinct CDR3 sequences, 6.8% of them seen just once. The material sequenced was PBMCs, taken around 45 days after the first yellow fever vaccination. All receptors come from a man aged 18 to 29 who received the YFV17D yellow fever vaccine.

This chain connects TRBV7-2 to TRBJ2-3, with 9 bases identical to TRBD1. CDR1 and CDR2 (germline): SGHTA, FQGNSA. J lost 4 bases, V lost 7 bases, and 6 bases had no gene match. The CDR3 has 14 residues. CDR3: CASKGQGMADTQYF. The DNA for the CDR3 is TGTGCCAGCAAAGGACAGGGGATGGCAGATACGCAGTATTTT.

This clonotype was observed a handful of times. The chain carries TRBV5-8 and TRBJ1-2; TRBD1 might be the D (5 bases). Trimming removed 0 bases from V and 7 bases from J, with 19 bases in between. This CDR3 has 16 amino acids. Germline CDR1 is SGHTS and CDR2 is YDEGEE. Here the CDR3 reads CASSLVRWGTYPGYTF. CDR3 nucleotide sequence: TGTGCCAGCAGCTTGGTACGATGGGGCACCTATCCTGGCTACACCTTC.